This TCR beta chain derives from a study of blood T cells in healthy people across ages. About the research overall: About one barcoded TCR beta cDNA was captured per two T cells.

Study results and limitations: Donors of long life had a larger count of naive CD4+ cells and greater diversity than aged donors. It was held that diversity estimates obtained from one million T cells represented underestimates.

Combining a sample-barcoded 5' primer with a J-beta primer mix, a second PCR ran for roughly 6 to 12 cycles. A minimum of 3 million CDR3-containing paired-end reads was obtained for each sample. One entry per CDR3 protein results from TCRdb running MiXCR on the 5' RACE reads. Found here are approximately 400,000 distinct CDR3 sequences, 45% to 65% of them singletons; the top ten hold 50% to 65%. The V gene end was trimmed by 5 bases and the J gene end by 6 bases; junction bases not matched to a gene: 10. Germline CDR1 and CDR2: DFQATT and SNEGSKA (reference sequence). CDR3 length: 14 amino acids. Details on this clonotype: Its antigen is not identified.

The sample comprised blood. The receptor was derived from a man aged 55 to 70 in good health. This sequence joins TRBV20-1 and TRBJ2-1; 7 bases agree with TRBD2. The CDR3 region is CSAPPSGDFNEQFF. CDR3 sequence (DNA): TGCAGTGCTCCTCCCAGCGGGGATTTCAATGAGCAGTTCTTC.